Sequencing of this TCR beta chain was carried out in a study of cytomegalovirus exposure and HLA in healthy donors. The CDR3 length is 17 residues. CDR1 is KGHSH, CDR2 LQKENI, per germline. The junction had 7 bases not matched to a gene; V was cut back by 2 bases and J by 0 bases. The validation cohort, a group of under 150 subjects, included the donors and was separate from the approximately 670-subject first cohort. In regard to this clone: The antigen is not known.

Profiled with immunoSEQ multiplex PCR; TCRdb holds only in-frame clones, not every one. The table records 90,000 to 100,000 clones, about 90% of them present only once. The study, taken as a whole, reports: While the bulk of TCR sequences proved rare, some public TCRs turned up in many donors. The classifier reportedly diagnosed cytomegalovirus status with high sensitivity and specificity. Subsequent analysis found a tendency for first-cohort TCR clusters to co-occur within the 120 or so validation repertoires.

Sequenced material: PBMCs. The origin of this receptor is a man aged 18 to 30 in good health and CMV-seropositive. The rearrangement uses TRBV18 and TRBJ2-4, with 7 bases lining up with TRBD1. The CDR3 here is CASSPRTGGLAKNIQYF. CDR3 coding DNA: TGTGCCAGCTCACCAAGGACAGGAGGACTAGCCAAAAACATTCAGTACTTC.